This passage covers 4 T cell receptor beta chains from one sample sequenced in a study of blood T cell repertoires in COVID-19. TCRdb's copy holds only in-frame clones and misses some; the assay was immunoSEQ multiplex PCR. The data show some 380,000 clones, around 87% seen once. Sequencing was done on a sample of PBMCs or T cells enriched from blood (not recorded which). The receptors were gathered from a man younger than 40 who had recovered from COVID-19.

V and J are TRBV6-2 or TRBV6-3 and TRBJ2-1, with D perhaps matching TRBD2 (5 bases). The CDR3 is 14 amino acids. The germline gives CDR1 MNHEY, CDR2 SVGEGT. The V end lost 2 bases, the J end lost 6 bases, and 11 bases lay between the germline ends. Here the CDR3 reads CASSYPGGGNEQFF. The CDR3 region has the DNA TGTGCCAGCAGTTACCCGGGCGGAGGCAATGAGCAGTTCTTC.

V gene TRBV2 combines with J gene TRBJ1-4; possibly TRBD1 for D (5 bases). The V gene lost 6 bases and the J gene lost 6 bases, with 17 bases spanning the gap. Germline CDR1 is SNHLY and CDR2 is FYNNEI. The CDR3 length is 15 residues. CDR3 DNA sequence: TGTGCCAGCAGATACGACAGCAATTGGGATGAAAAACTGTTTTTT. It is translated as CASRYDSNWDEKLFF.

This chain uses TRBV10-3 with TRBJ2-7; 12 bases are a match to TRBD2. The germline gives CDR1 ENHRY, CDR2 SYGVKD. The CDR3 totals 16 residues. Losses at the gene ends were 3 bases for V and 0 bases for J; bases not matched to a gene: 3. CDR3 residues: CAISDSTSGSSYEQYF. Written as DNA, the CDR3 is TGTGCCATCAGTGACTCGACTAGCGGGAGCTCCTACGAGCAGTACTTC.

The CDR3 reads CASSVVQVAGELFF. For the CDR3, the DNA is TGTGCCAGCAGCGTAGTACAGGTCGCCGGGGAGCTGTTTTTT. The V call is TRBV9, the J call TRBJ2-2, with TRBD1 as a possible D gene (5 bases). The length of the CDR3 is 14 residues. Germline V lookup: CDR1 SGDLS, CDR2 YYNGEE. The V gene lost 0 bases and the J gene lost 6 bases, with 9 bases spanning the gap. The complete variable domain, with remaining parts taken from reference TRBV9 and TRBJ2-2, reads DSGVTQTPKHLITATGQRVTLRCSPRSGDLSVYWYQQSLDQGLQFLIQYYNGEERAKGNILERFSAQQFPDLHSELNLSSLELGDSALYFCASSVVQVAGELFFGEGSRLTVL.